The 7 T cell receptor beta chains reported below all come from one sample, sequenced in a study of control samples from healthy donors and cancer patients. Here immunoSEQ multiplex PCR was the method, and the copy in TCRdb shows in-frame clones only, minus some. The top ten clones hold 1.5% to 2% of a sample with some 80,000 clones, around 90% of them seen once. Specimen: PBMCs. Receptors were obtained from a woman aged 60-75 years with head and neck cancer.

CDR3 sequence reads: CASSDLGGGLRAFF. CDR3 DNA: TGTGCCAGCAGTGACCTGGGCGGCGGGTTGCGGGCTTTCTTT. The genes are TRBV6-1 and TRBJ1-1; D is unclear. The CDR3 consists of 14 residues. Trimming shortened V by 3 bases and J by 11 bases, and 19 bases separated the two germline ends. In germline, CDR1 is MNHNS, CDR2 SASEGT.

The chain combines TRBV28 with TRBJ2-3; D uncertain. Germline V gene data show CDR1 as MDHEN and CDR2 as SYDVKM. The CDR3 runs to 17 residues. The V end was cut by 2 bases, the J end by 1 base, with 16 bases between. The CDR3 region has the DNA TGTGCCAGCAGTTTACGGTCTCGGTTTATGGGCACAGATACGCAGTATTTT. This sequence encodes CASSLRSRFMGTDTQYF. The whole variable domain, filled in from reference TRBV28 and TRBJ2-3, reads DVKVTQSSRYLVKRTGEKVFLECVQDMDHENMFWYRQDPGLGLRLIYFSYDVKMKEKGDIPEGYSVSREKKERFSLILESASTNQTSMYLCASSLRSRFMGTDTQYFGPGTRLTVL.

The J gene is TRBJ2-7, the V gene TRBV4-2; 8 bases agree with TRBD2. V was clipped by 0 bases and J by 3 bases; unmatched bases: 7. This CDR3 region has 16 residues. Germline assignment: CDR1 LGHNA and CDR2 YNFKEQ. The CDR3: CASSQDFSGIFYEQYF. In DNA form, the CDR3 reads TGTGCCAGCAGCCAAGATTTTAGCGGGATTTTCTACGAGCAGTACTTC.

The CDR3 DNA follows: TGTGCCAGCAGCCAAACCGGGACTAAATACAATGAGCAGTTCTTC. Its protein product is CASSQTGTKYNEQFF. The rearrangement links TRBV11-3 to TRBJ2-1; 7 nucleotides align to TRBD2. The germline V gene encodes CDR1 SGHNT and CDR2 YENEEA. The CDR3 is 15 amino acids. V was pared by 5 bases and J by 4 bases, with 8 bases of the junction left unmatched.

This chain uses TRBV4-3 with TRBJ1-2; perhaps TRBD1 as D (5 bases). V lost 0 bases and J 4 bases, leaving 15 bases between the germline ends. The CDR3 has 16 residues. The germline gives CDR1 LGHNA, CDR2 YSLEER. The CDR3 region is CASSQDPGTSFYGYTF. The CDR3 DNA sequence: TGCGCCAGCAGCCAAGACCCCGGGACCTCCTTCTATGGCTACACCTTC.

The genes are TRBV28 and TRBJ2-3; 9 positions match TRBD2. The length of the CDR3 is 16 residues. Germline V CDR1 and CDR2: MDHEN, SYDVKM. V trimming: 2 bases; J trimming: 5 bases; junction bases outside the gene matches: 8. DNA of the CDR3: TGTGCCAGCAGTTTAAGACTAGCGGTCCAGGGAGATACGCAGTATTTT. It yields the protein CASSLRLAVQGDTQYF. The whole variable domain, remainder taken from reference TRBV28 and TRBJ2-3, is DVKVTQSSRYLVKRTGEKVFLECVQDMDHENMFWYRQDPGLGLRLIYFSYDVKMKEKGDIPEGYSVSREKKERFSLILESASTNQTSMYLCASSLRLAVQGDTQYFGPGTRLTVL.

This chain joins TRBV9 and TRBJ2-7, with TRBD2 matching 13 bases. This CDR3 is built from 15 residues. Germline lookup yields CDR1 SGDLS and CDR2 YYNGEE. The V and J ends lost 4 bases and 9 bases, in that order; junction bases with no gene match: 10. CDR3 sequence reads: CASSPTGTSGMGQYF. Written as DNA, the CDR3 is TGTGCCAGCAGCCCCACCGGGACTAGCGGGATGGGGCAGTACTTC.